Here is one TCR beta chain with its context. Cohorts were assigned according to the clinical history that participants reported. This entry belongs to a study of blood T cell repertoires in COVID-19. Study information: Acute-phase and convalescent COVID-19 samples originated in the United States, Italy and Spain. Sources were T cells, B-cell-depleted T cells, or PBMCs; the material itself was cDNA or gDNA.

TCRdb keeps only in-frame clones here, not all; method: immunoSEQ multiplex PCR. The table records 110,000 to 150,000 clones, 84% of them present only once. The sequenced sample was PBMCs or T cells enriched from blood (not recorded which). The receptor's source is a man in his forties with acute COVID-19.

CDR3 in amino acids: CASSLRRDTEAFF. The CDR3 region has the DNA TGTGCCAGCAGTCTACGCAGGGACACTGAAGCTTTCTTT. This chain links TRBV6-5 with TRBJ1-1, with TRBD1 as a possible D gene (5 bases). The ends were cut back, 5 bases at V and 3 bases at J, with 10 bases in the middle. The CDR3 extends over 13 amino acids. Germline CDR1 reads MNHEY; CDR2 reads SVGAGI.